This T cell receptor beta chain was profiled in a study of vaccination effects on CD4 cells after COVID-19. Generated by immunoSEQ multiplex PCR, the TCRdb table keeps only in-frame clones and is missing some. The sample lists roughly 27,000 clones; 75% to 80% were seen once. ViraFEST used viral peptide pools to expand antigen-specific CD4+ T cells before sequencing. Having been cultured for under twelve days, the cells underwent CD4+ T cell isolation. Two doses of either BNT162b2 or mRNA-1273 were given to each participant. Concerning this clone itself: Antigen: not known.

Study outcomes and limitations: After vaccination of healthy people, only 1 of 255 vaccine-induced clones cross-reacted with common cold coronaviruses. There was marked clonal contraction among infection- and vaccine-induced clones late after vaccination.

Sequencing used CD4+ T cells from PBMCs cultured with SARS-CoV-2 spike peptides, obtained after COVID-19 vaccination. This clonotype was sampled from a human donor who received a COVID-19 vaccine. Some clones in this sample may be carry-over from other donors' samples.

CDR3 sequence: CASRASGGWDTQYF. As DNA, the CDR3 is TGTGCCAGCAGAGCGAGCGGGGGGTGGGATACGCAGTATTTT. The chain joins TRBV28 to TRBJ2-3, with 9 positions matching TRBD2. Trimming cost V 6 bases and J 6 bases; bases outside gene matches: 7. The CDR3 runs 14 residues. Germline lookup yields CDR1 MDHEN and CDR2 SYDVKM.